The 28 T cell receptor beta chains in this list originate from one sample, sequenced in a study of shared clonotypes between healthy human individuals. Only CD45RO-negative cells positively selected for CCR7 counted as naive CD8 cells, so terminally differentiated effector memory CD45RA+ cells were excluded. The method was immunoSEQ multiplex PCR; TCRdb's version includes in-frame clones alone and lacks a portion of them. Of around 1.9 million clones in the sample, roughly 91% were seen once. Material for sequencing was naive CD8+ T cells from PBMCs. These receptors were obtained from a young man in good health. Some clones in this sample may be carry-over from other donors' samples.

The chain combines TRBV6-1 with TRBJ1-1; TRBD1 matches 9 bases. Germline V CDR1 and CDR2: MNHNS, SASEGT. The CDR3 sequence is 14 residues long. Trimming removed 4 bases from V and 8 bases from J; junction bases left unmatched: 8. The CDR3 coding sequence is TGTGCCAGCAGTGTAGGCGGACAGGGGCCCGAAGCTTTCTTT. Protein product: CASSVGGQGPEAFF.

In its sample, this clone was seen a few times. The chain carries TRBV12-5 and TRBJ2-2; 8 bases align to TRBD1. V shed 11 bases and J 1 base; nucleotides not matched to a gene: 3. The CDR3 consists of 13 residues. From germline, CDR1 is LGHNT and CDR2 FRNRAP. The CDR3: CAGRGQNTGELFF. The CDR3 region has the DNA TGTGCTGGCAGGGGGCAGAACACCGGGGAGCTGTTTTTT.

J is TRBJ1-1 and V is TRBV14, with D maybe TRBD1 (6 bases). The CDR3 has 14 amino acids. V lost 7 bases and J 0 bases, leaving 12 bases between the germline ends. CDR1 is SGHDN and CDR2 is FVKESK in the germline V gene. The CDR3 coding sequence is TGTGCCAGCACCCTAGGGGGAATGAACACTGAAGCTTTCTTT. This encodes CASTLGGMNTEAFF.

This clone has a single count. V and J are TRBV5-6 and TRBJ1-4; a possible D gene is TRBD1 (6 bases). The CDR3 loop spans 15 amino acids. Trimming took 0 bases from V and 4 from J, leaving 10 bases between them. Germline CDR1 and CDR2: SGHDT and YYEEEE. This CDR3 is CASSLARGDNEKLFF. The CDR3, as DNA: TGTGCCAGCAGCTTGGCCAGGGGAGATAATGAAAAACTGTTTTTT. Based on the CDR3 plus reference TRBV5-6 and TRBJ1-4, the full variable domain is DAGVTQSPTHLIKTRGQQVTLRCSPKSGHDTVSWYQQALGQGPQFIFQYYEEEERQRGNFPDRFSGHQFPNYSSELNVNALLLGDSALYLCASSLARGDNEKLFFGSGTQLSVL.

CDR3 protein: CASSRETGALTDTQYF. Written as DNA, the CDR3 is TGTGCCAGCAGTAGAGAGACAGGAGCCCTCACAGATACGCAGTATTTT. The chain has TRBV27 and TRBJ2-3; D is perhaps TRBD1 (6 bases). The V gene's germline CDR1 is MNHEY and CDR2 SMNVEV (reference sequence). Trimming stripped 5 bases from V and 2 bases from J, with 17 bases between. CDR3 size: 16 residues.

The rearrangement joins TRBV7-9 to TRBJ2-5; 7 positions match TRBD2. The germline V gene encodes CDR1 SEHNR and CDR2 FQNEAQ (reference sequence). The CDR3 sequence is 16 residues long. V gave up 5 bases and J gave up 0 bases; unmatched junction bases: 9. For the CDR3, the DNA is TGTGCCAGCAGCCCCCCAGCCGGGACTAACCAAGAGACCCAGTACTTC. Protein: CASSPPAGTNQETQYF.

The chain carries TRBV11-2 and TRBJ2-7; perhaps D is TRBD1 or TRBD2 (7 bases each). From germline, CDR1 is SGHAT and CDR2 FQNNGV. V was clipped by 3 bases and J by 4 bases, with 16 bases between them. The CDR3 sequence is 15 residues long. CDR3 in amino acids: CASSLGGQGGYEQYF. The CDR3 bases are TGTGCCAGCAGCTTGGGAGGGCAGGGGGGTTACGAGCAGTACTTC.

This clone appeared a single time. V and J are TRBV15 and TRBJ1-5; perhaps TRBD1 as D (5 bases). Germline V gives CDR1 LNHNV, CDR2 YYDKDF (reference sequence). Trimming took off 0 bases at V and 1 base at J, with 10 bases between the two ends. This CDR3 has 16 amino acids. CDR3 DNA sequence: TGTGCCACCAGCAGAGAAAAGGGGCCGAGCAATCAGCCCCAGCATTTT. This gives the protein CATSREKGPSNQPQHF. The whole variable domain, filled in from reference TRBV15 and TRBJ1-5, reads DAMVIQNPRYQVTQFGKPVTLSCSQTLNHNVMYWYQQKSSQAPKLLFHYYDKDFNNEADTPDNFQSRRPNTSFCFLDIRSPGLGDTAMYLCATSREKGPSNQPQHFGDGTRLSIL.

This clone has a single count. The rearrangement uses TRBV7-2 and TRBJ2-5; the D gene is possibly TRBD2 (5 bases). Germline CDR1 SGHTA, CDR2 FQGNSA. The CDR3 length is 17 residues. V shed 1 base and J shed 0 bases, with 15 bases lying between them. This CDR3 reads CASSLGWGGRDQETQYF. The CDR3 DNA reads as TGTGCCAGCAGCTTAGGCTGGGGTGGGCGGGACCAAGAGACCCAGTACTTC. Full variable domain (rest looked up from reference TRBV7-2 and TRBJ2-5): GAGVSQSPSNKVTEKGKDVELRCDPISGHTALYWYRQSLGQGLEFLIYFQGNSAPDKSGLPSDRFSAERTGGSVSTLTIQRTQQEDSAVYLCASSLGWGGRDQETQYFGPGTRLLVL.

The rearrangement uses TRBV11-2 and TRBJ2-1, with unresolved D. The ends were cut back, 3 bases at V and 0 bases at J, with 12 bases in the middle. Germline V CDR1 and CDR2: SGHAT, FQNNGV. The CDR3 has 16 residues. CDR3 DNA sequence: TGTGCCAGCAGCTTTCACCCCGGCAGCTCCTACAATGAGCAGTTCTTC. It codes for CASSFHPGSSYNEQFF.

CDR3 bases: TGTGCCAGTAGTAAGACAGGCCGGGGTGAGCAGTTCTTC. This translates into CASSKTGRGEQFF. This chain uses TRBV19 with TRBJ2-1; D is possibly TRBD1 (6 bases). There are 13 residues in the CDR3. Germline V lookup: CDR1 LNHDA, CDR2 SQIVND (reference sequence). The V gene lost 4 bases and the J gene lost 9 bases, with 13 bases spanning the gap.

The sample holds a few counts of this clone. Other DNA sequences from this sample encode an identical CDR3 as well. V is TRBV9 and J is TRBJ2-7; TRBD1 matches at 10 bases. Germline CDR1 is SGDLS and CDR2 is YYNGEE. The CDR3 length is 14 residues. J was trimmed by 5 bases and V by 0 bases; bases with no gene match: 2. The CDR3 loop is CASSVAGTGDEQYF. In nucleotides, the CDR3 is TGTGCCAGCAGCGTAGCCGGGACAGGGGACGAGCAGTACTTC.

The rearrangement joins TRBV7-9 to TRBJ2-3; 10 nucleotides line up with TRBD2. V shed 5 bases, J shed 4 bases, and the junction held 18 bases outside the gene matches. Germline loops: CDR1 SEHNR, CDR2 FQNEAQ (reference sequence). The length of the CDR3 is 19 residues. The CDR3 DNA reads TGTGCCAGCAGCACCCGGACTAGCGGAACTCTACCGGGCCCAGATACGCAGTATTTT. Encoded protein: CASSTRTSGTLPGPDTQYF.

The gene calls are TRBV11-2 and TRBJ2-2, with a possible D match to TRBD1 (5 bases). V lost 6 bases, J lost 1 base, and 15 bases lay in between. This CDR3 contains 16 residues. Germline CDR1 reads SGHAT; CDR2 reads FQNNGV. In nucleotides, the CDR3 is TGTGCCAGCAGGACCTGGGGCCAGGAGAACACCGGGGAGCTGTTTTTT. Amino acid sequence: CASRTWGQENTGELFF.

J is TRBJ1-2 and V is TRBV9; 10 bases map to TRBD1. J lost 6 bases, V lost 0 bases, and 5 bases had no gene match. Germline V gene sequence: CDR1 SGDLS, CDR2 YYNGEE. The CDR3 extends over 15 amino acids. The CDR3 here is CASSVAGTGVNGYTF. CDR3 DNA sequence: TGTGCCAGCAGCGTAGCTGGGACAGGGGTAAATGGCTACACCTTC.

The chain joins TRBV11-2 to TRBJ2-5, with 7 bases fitting TRBD2. CDR1 is SGHAT, CDR2 FQNNGV, per germline. CDR3 length: 17 amino acids. The J segment lost 7 bases and the V segment lost 1 base, leaving 15 bases of the junction unmatched. CDR3: CASSLVASGGTSGTQYF. The CDR3, as DNA: TGTGCCAGCAGCTTAGTAGCTAGCGGAGGTACCTCCGGGACCCAGTACTTC. The variable domain in full, completed from reference TRBV11-2 and TRBJ2-5, reads EAGVAQSPRYKIIEKRQSVAFWCNPISGHATLYWYQQILGQGPKLLIQFQNNGVVDDSQLPKDRFSAERLKGVDSTLKIQPAKLEDSAVYLCASSLVASGGTSGTQYFGPGTRLLVL.

The chain couples TRBV7-9 to TRBJ1-4; D gene unclear. V lost 5 bases and J 8 bases, leaving 15 bases between the germline ends. The CDR3 contains 14 residues. Germline CDR1 SEHNR, CDR2 FQNEAQ (reference sequence). Written as DNA, the CDR3 is TGTGCCAGCAGCCACTCCACCCGGCCCGAAAAACTGTTTTTT. The encoded protein is CASSHSTRPEKLFF.

This chain links TRBV19 with TRBJ1-5, with D hard to call. Trimming took off 2 bases at V and 9 bases at J, with 8 bases between the two ends. The V gene's germline CDR1 is LNHDA and CDR2 SQIVND (reference sequence). The CDR3 length is 12 residues. CDR3 sequence: CASSINGWPQHF. The CDR3 DNA reads TGTGCCAGTAGTATAAATGGGTGGCCCCAGCATTTT. The full variable domain, completed using reference TRBV19 and TRBJ1-5, is DGGITQSPKYLFRKEGQNVTLSCEQNLNHDAMYWYRQDPGQGLRLIYYSQIVNDFQKGDIAEGYSVSREKKESFPLTVTSAQKNPTAFYLCASSINGWPQHFGDGTRLSIL.

The V and J genes are TRBV7-6 and TRBJ2-7; D not certain. The CDR3 contains 12 residues. V lost 1 base, J lost 6 bases, and 7 bases lay in between. Germline V gives CDR1 SGHVS, CDR2 FNYEAQ. In nucleotides, the CDR3 is TGTGCCAGCAGCTTAGGGGATGGCGAGCAGTACTTC. Protein sequence: CASSLGDGEQYF. The full variable domain, its missing parts supplied by reference TRBV7-6 and TRBJ2-7, is GAGVSQSPRYKVTKRGQDVALRCDPISGHVSLYWYRQALGQGPEFLTYFNYEAQQDKSGLPNDRFSAERPEGSISTLTIQRTEQRDSAMYRCASSLGDGEQYFGPGTRLTVT.

The rearrangement links TRBV7-8 to TRBJ2-5; no clear D gene. Germline-derived CDR1 and CDR2 are SGHVS and FQNEAQ. The length of the CDR3 is 16 residues. Trimming stripped 4 bases from V and 4 bases from J, with 19 bases between. The CDR3 loop reads CASSYSYRALTETQYF. Here the CDR3 DNA reads TGTGCCAGCAGCTATAGTTACCGGGCGCTCACAGAGACCCAGTACTTC.

The chain carries TRBV7-9 and TRBJ2-4, with 9 bases aligning to TRBD2. The V gene end was trimmed by 3 bases and the J gene end by 9 bases; junction bases not matched to a gene: 9. Germline-derived CDR1 and CDR2 are SEHNR and FQNEAQ (reference sequence). This CDR3 has 15 amino acids. CDR3 protein: CASSFYASGEGIQYF. CDR3 sequence (DNA): TGTGCCAGCAGCTTTTATGCTAGCGGGGAGGGCATTCAGTACTTC. Drawing the rest from reference TRBV7-9 and TRBJ2-4, the complete variable domain is DTGVSQNPRHKITKRGQNVTFRCDPISEHNRLYWYRQTLGQGPEFLTYFQNEAQLEKSRLLSDRFSAERPKGSFSTLEIQRTEQGDSAMYLCASSFYASGEGIQYFGAGTRLSVL.

This sequence joins TRBV10-3 and TRBJ2-2; 8 bases align to TRBD2. The CDR3 has 15 amino acids. Trimming took 4 bases from V and 1 from J; bases not matched to a gene: 2. The germline V gene has CDR1 ENHRY and CDR2 SYGVKD. The CDR3 DNA is TGTGCCATCAGTGGACTAGCGCTGAACACCGGGGAGCTGTTTTTT. It encodes CAISGLALNTGELFF.

This rearrangement joins TRBV6-4 to TRBJ2-1; 15 nucleotides agree with TRBD2. Trimming cost V 3 bases and J 2 bases; bases outside gene matches: 8. The CDR3 has 19 amino acids. The V gene's germline CDR1 is MRHNA and CDR2 SNTAGT. The DNA for the CDR3 is TGTGCCAGCAGTGAGCTAGGGACTAGCGGGAGGCGGGCCTACAATGAGCAGTTCTTC. This codes for CASSELGTSGRRAYNEQFF.

As regards this clone: Other DNA variants within this sample encode the same CDR3. The chain combines TRBV4-1 with TRBJ1-2; D is undetermined. From germline, CDR1 is MGHRA and CDR2 YSYEKL. Trimming took 1 base from V and 4 from J, leaving 7 bases between them. The CDR3 spans 13 residues. Here the CDR3 DNA reads TGCGCCAGCAGCCAAGTCTCTGGCTATGGCTACACCTTC. As protein: CASSQVSGYGYTF.

The CDR3 is CASSIHTDTQYF. The CDR3 DNA is TGTGCCAGCAGCATTCACACAGATACGCAGTATTTT. The chain uses TRBV13 and TRBJ2-3; D uncertain. The CDR3 runs to 12 residues. V lost 5 bases and J lost 2, with 5 bases in between. Germline CDR1 reads PRHDT; CDR2 reads FYEKMQ (reference sequence).

The gene calls are TRBV11-2 and TRBJ2-1; no definite D call. The ends were cut back, 5 bases at V and 8 bases at J, with 16 bases in the middle. The CDR3 runs to 14 residues. Germline CDR1 is SGHAT and CDR2 is FQNNGV. The CDR3 protein is CASSPPTLPYEQFF. The CDR3 nucleotides are TGTGCCAGCAGCCCCCCGACCCTCCCCTATGAGCAGTTCTTC.

The chain is built from TRBV27 and TRBJ2-2, with TRBD2 matching 8 bases. CDR1 and CDR2 (germline): MNHEY, SMNVEV (reference sequence). CDR3 length: 16 amino acids. The J segment lost 2 bases and the V segment lost 5 bases, leaving 7 bases of the junction unmatched. CDR3 sequence (DNA): TGTGCCAGCAGTACCACTAGCGGAATAAACACCGGGGAGCTGTTTTTT. This translates into CASSTTSGINTGELFF.

CDR3 in amino acids: CASSLTTGGPNTGELFF. CDR3 in DNA: TGTGCCAGCAGCCTAACTACAGGGGGTCCTAACACCGGGGAGCTGTTTTTT. This chain connects TRBV11-2 to TRBJ2-2; 8 bases line up with TRBD1. CDR3 length: 17 amino acids. Germline V gene sequence: CDR1 SGHAT, CDR2 FQNNGV. V shed 5 bases, J shed 2 bases, and the junction held 10 bases outside the gene matches.